The 22 T cell receptor beta chains presented below share a single source sample, sequenced in a study of OX40 agonist ivuxolimab in advanced cancers. The library came from the immunoSEQ multiplex PCR assay. The table was pulled from immuneACCESS by TCRdb, which kept in-frame rearrangements only. Such tables lose some clones; where checked, under half of the loss comes from unresolved V genes, and the rest has no known cause. This sample gives approximately 84,000 clones in total; roughly 94% of them show up just once. About 2.4% of the sample is in the top ten clones. Sample: CD4+ or CD8+ T cells sorted from blood, taken in a trial of the OX40 agonist ivuxolimab. The source is an adult with an advanced solid tumor such as melanoma, head and neck, liver or kidney cancer.

This clone was counted once. This chain links TRBV6-5 with TRBJ2-7; D is perhaps TRBD1 (5 bases). V gave up 2 bases and J gave up 6 bases, with 8 bases separating them. The CDR3 is 12 amino acids. CDR1 is MNHEY and CDR2 is SVGAGI in the germline V gene. CDR3 region: CASSYQGGEQYF. The CDR3 DNA reads TGTGCCAGCAGTTACCAGGGTGGCGAGCAGTACTTC.

This clone occurred once. This chain uses TRBV5-6 with TRBJ1-5, with D possibly matching TRBD1 (6 bases). This CDR3 has 15 residues. Germline loops: CDR1 SGHDT, CDR2 YYEEEE. Trimming pared 2 bases from V and 2 bases from J, leaving 11 bases between. Here the CDR3 DNA reads TGTGCCAGCAGCTTAGGGGGTAAGGGCAATCAGCCCCAGCATTTT. It codes for CASSLGGKGNQPQHF.

The rearrangement uses TRBV5-6 and TRBJ1-3, with 7 positions matching TRBD1. The CDR3 is 15 amino acids. From germline, CDR1 is SGHDT and CDR2 YYEEEE. V was clipped by 2 bases and J by 7 bases; unmatched bases: 9. DNA for the CDR3: TGTGCCAGCAGCTTCGGGACGGGACAGCTTAACACCATATATTTT. This gives the protein CASSFGTGQLNTIYF. Together with reference TRBV5-6 and TRBJ1-3, the CDR3 gives the full variable domain: DAGVTQSPTHLIKTRGQQVTLRCSPKSGHDTVSWYQQALGQGPQFIFQYYEEEERQRGNFPDRFSGHQFPNYSSELNVNALLLGDSALYLCASSFGTGQLNTIYFGEGSWLTVV.

The chain joins TRBV10-1 to TRBJ2-2; weak D call: TRBD1 (6 bases). V lost 3 bases and J lost 6, with 11 bases in between. CDR3 length equals 14 residues. CDR1 and CDR2 from the germline V gene are WNHNN and SYGVQD (reference sequence). This CDR3 is CASSDRTAPGELFF. The CDR3 bases are TGCGCCAGCAGTGATAGGACAGCCCCCGGGGAGCTGTTTTTT.

This chain joins TRBV2 and TRBJ1-5; TRBD1 matches at 9 bases. Germline-derived CDR1 and CDR2 are SNHLY and FYNNEI. The CDR3 covers 15 residues. The ends lost 4 bases at V and 5 bases at J; junction bases unmatched: 6. The CDR3 here is CASSADRGGYQPQHF. The CDR3 DNA follows: TGTGCCAGCAGTGCGGACAGGGGAGGTTATCAGCCCCAGCATTTT.

The rearrangement uses TRBV5-1 and TRBJ1-2; the D gene is possibly TRBD1 (6 bases). The CDR3 sequence is 14 residues long. Deletions cut 4 bases from V and 8 bases from J, with 18 bases between. Germline V gene sequence: CDR1 SGHRS, CDR2 YFSETQ. CDR3 in amino acids: CASSPNPQGEGYTF. CDR3 bases: TGCGCCAGCAGCCCCAATCCACAGGGTGAGGGCTACACCTTC.

V gene TRBV15 combines with J gene TRBJ1-1, with 9 nucleotides matching TRBD1. CDR1 is LNHNV and CDR2 is YYDKDF in the germline V gene (reference sequence). V gave up 8 bases and J gave up 2 bases; unmatched junction bases: 3. This CDR3 is 13 amino acids long. The CDR3 sequence: CATWTGVNTEAFF. The CDR3 DNA is TGTGCCACCTGGACAGGGGTAAACACTGAAGCTTTCTTT.

The rearrangement joins TRBV2 to TRBJ2-7; 8 bases align to TRBD2. The ends lost 5 bases at V and 4 bases at J; junction bases unmatched: 4. CDR3 length: 13 amino acids. Germline CDR1 reads SNHLY; CDR2 reads FYNNEI. The CDR3 DNA reads TGTGCCAGCAGTAGAGCGGGAGATTACGAGCAGTACTTC. Protein sequence: CASSRAGDYEQYF.

The chain couples TRBV4-2 to TRBJ2-3; D gene unclear. Between the trimmed V and J ends, which lost 5 bases and 0 bases, there was a span of 3 bases. The CDR3 consists of 12 residues. Germline V gene lookup returns CDR1 LGHNA and CDR2 YNFKEQ. CDR3 in DNA: TGTGCCAGCAGCTATAGCACAGATACGCAGTATTTT. Amino acid sequence: CASSYSTDTQYF.

V and J are TRBV6-5 and TRBJ1-2, with TRBD1 as a possible D gene (5 bases). V was cut by 4 bases and J by 9 bases, with 15 bases left in between. CDR1 is MNHEY and CDR2 is SVGAGI in the germline V gene. The CDR3 sequence is 13 residues long. The CDR3 region has the DNA TGTGCCAGCAGTTCTTTCAGGGAGGAGCGCTACACCTTC. Protein: CASSSFREERYTF.

The chain joins TRBV28 to TRBJ2-1; 7 bases fit TRBD1. With V trimmed by 3 bases and J by 6 bases, 2 bases remained unmatched. The CDR3 has 13 residues. Germline V lookup: CDR1 MDHEN, CDR2 SYDVKM. The CDR3 spells CASSLAGGNEQFF. The CDR3 DNA follows: TGTGCCAGCAGTTTGGCAGGGGGCAATGAGCAGTTCTTC.

The CDR3 nucleotides are TGTGCCAGCTCCCTTAGAGACAGGGAAAATGGCTACACCTTC. Its translation: CASSLRDRENGYTF. The chain has TRBV5-4 and TRBJ1-2; 7 bases match TRBD1. Germline loops: CDR1 SGHNT, CDR2 YYREEE (reference sequence). The CDR3 consists of 14 residues. V shed 7 bases, J shed 6 bases, and the junction held 12 bases outside the gene matches.

CDR3 region: CASSSGRQSYEQYF. The CDR3 bases are TGTGCCAGCAGCTCCGGAAGACAGTCCTACGAGCAGTACTTC. This chain uses TRBV5-4 with TRBJ2-7; D may be TRBD1 (5 bases). Germline loops: CDR1 SGHNT, CDR2 YYREEE (reference sequence). Trimming took off 3 bases at V and 1 base at J, with 11 bases between the two ends. This CDR3 contains 14 residues.

The DNA of the CDR3 is TGCGCCAGCAGCACTGACAGGGGTGTTAGTCAGCCCCAGCATTTT. Its translation is CASSTDRGVSQPQHF. The rearrangement links TRBV4-3 to TRBJ1-5; 8 nucleotides match TRBD1. This CDR3 has 15 amino acids. Germline V gene lookup returns CDR1 LGHNA and CDR2 YSLEER. V shed 5 bases and J 6 bases; nucleotides not matched to a gene: 9.

The J gene is TRBJ2-1, the V gene TRBV5-6; D is perhaps TRBD2 (6 bases). Germline loops: CDR1 SGHDT, CDR2 YYEEEE. V was cut by 2 bases and J by 0 bases, with 12 bases left in between. The CDR3 sequence is 16 residues long. Written as DNA, the CDR3 is TGTGCCAGCAGCTTCGGGACTTCGAGCTCCTACAATGAGCAGTTCTTC. Amino acids: CASSFGTSSSYNEQFF.

This chain uses TRBV20-1 with TRBJ2-1, with D uncertain. The CDR3 runs to 10 residues. Trimming cost V 2 bases and J 7 bases, with 3 bases left between them. Per germline, CDR1 DFQATT and CDR2 SNEGSKA (reference sequence). The CDR3 DNA reads as TGCAGTGCTAGAACAAATGAGCAGTTCTTC. It specifies CSARTNEQFF.

CDR3 protein: CASSPQWGLNYGYTF. The DNA for the CDR3 is TGTGCCAGCAGCCCCCAGTGGGGGCTGAACTATGGCTACACCTTC. This chain links TRBV9 with TRBJ1-2; a weak D match, TRBD1 (6 bases). Per the germline V gene, CDR1 is SGDLS and CDR2 is YYNGEE. CDR3 length: 15 amino acids. Trimming removed 4 bases from V and 2 bases from J, with 15 bases in between.

V is TRBV13 and J is TRBJ1-1, with D uncertain. From germline, CDR1 is PRHDT and CDR2 FYEKMQ (reference sequence). CDR3 length equals 14 residues. V lost 7 bases, J lost 1 base, and 13 bases lay in between. CDR3 coding DNA: TGTGCCAGCAATGTCGAACTCTCGAACACTGAAGCTTTCTTT. Protein sequence: CASNVELSNTEAFF.

The chain links TRBV21-1 to TRBJ2-7; the D segment call TRBD2 is taken from the table without a DNA check. TRBV21-1 has pseudogene status. The CDR3 consists of 18 residues. The CDR3 reads CASSKEVYGGDTWSEQYF. CDR3 nucleotides: TGTGCCAGCAGCAAAGAGGTTTATGGGGGGGACACTTGGAGCGAGCAGTACTTC.

This clone was picked up one time. J is TRBJ2-2 and V is TRBV27; the D is unclear. Germline CDR1 and CDR2: MNHEY and SMNVEV (reference sequence). V was clipped by 4 bases and J by 6 bases, with 6 bases between them. This CDR3 region has 12 residues. Written as DNA, the CDR3 is TGTGCCAGCAGTTCCGCGGCCGGGGAGCTGTTTTTT. This codes for CASSSAAGELFF.

This clone was found once. DNA of the CDR3: TGTGCCAGCAGTGAAGACTGGACAGGGGCCTACGAGCAGTACTTC. This sequence encodes CASSEDWTGAYEQYF. The chain links TRBV6-1 to TRBJ2-7; 9 bases agree with TRBD1. The ends lost 1 base at V and 2 bases at J; junction bases unmatched: 3. The CDR3 has 15 residues. CDR1 and CDR2 from the germline V gene are MNHNS and SASEGT.

J is TRBJ2-1 and V is TRBV11-2, with D perhaps TRBD2 (5 bases). The CDR3 consists of 15 residues. The V gene lost 6 bases and the J gene lost 1 base, with 13 bases spanning the gap. CDR1 is SGHAT and CDR2 is FQNNGV in the germline V gene. CDR3 DNA: TGTGCCAGCAGATCAGATAGCGTTTCCTACAATGAGCAGTTCTTC. This translates into CASRSDSVSYNEQFF.